The T cell receptor beta chain described here comes from a study of identical twins. Study observations and caveats: Weaker excess twin sharing was observed in beta out-of-frame sequences. Cord blood's abundant beta clonotypes had fewer insertions, unlike memory repertoires.

The length of the CDR3 is 16 residues. Trimming removed 6 bases from V and 5 bases from J, with 20 bases in between. Each CDR3 protein is one row after TCRdb ran MiXCR on the 5' RACE reads. Of fewer than 900,000 distinct CDR3 sequences listed, 15% to 20% are singletons. Remarks on this clonotype: Its antigen is currently unknown.

The sample was also reused in another study, on T cells expressing NK-cell markers.

Sequencing used PBMCs. The chain couples TRBV12-3 or TRBV12-4 to TRBJ2-1, with D hard to call. This receptor was taken from a woman under 30 in good health. Here the CDR3 DNA reads TGTGCCAGCAGCGCTGCCCCAGCGTTGTCCCACAATGAGCAGTTCTTC. Protein sequence: CASSAAPALSHNEQFF.